Listed here are 17 T cell receptor beta chains from one sample, sequenced in a study of OX40 agonist ivuxolimab in advanced cancers. The protocol was immunoSEQ multiplex PCR, while the TCRdb copy is restricted to in-frame clones and leaves out a portion. The top ten hold approximately 9.9% of the sample, which has approximately 77,000 clones, under 95% seen once. Sequenced material: CD4+ or CD8+ T cells sorted from blood, taken in a trial of the OX40 agonist ivuxolimab. The source of these receptors is an adult with an advanced solid tumor such as melanoma, head and neck, liver or kidney cancer.

The CDR3 loop reads CASGLGTDSNAFF. CDR3 in DNA: TGTGCTAGTGGTTTGGGGACAGACTCGAACGCTTTCTTT. The V gene is TRBV12-5, the J gene TRBJ1-1, with D maybe TRBD1 (6 bases). The CDR3 has 13 amino acids. CDR1 LGHNT and CDR2 FRNRAP come from the germline V gene. Between the trimmed V and J ends, which lost 1 base and 11 bases, there was a span of 14 bases.

A single count supports this clone. This CDR3 is CASSPGGGYEQYF. The CDR3 DNA sequence: TGTGCCAGCAGCCCAGGGGGGGGCTACGAGCAGTACTTC. The gene calls are TRBV27 and TRBJ2-7; perhaps D is TRBD1 or TRBD2 (7 bases each). Germline loops: CDR1 MNHEY, CDR2 SMNVEV (reference sequence). The CDR3 loop spans 13 amino acids. V shed 6 bases and J shed 3 bases, with 12 bases lying between them.

The genes are TRBV5-4 and TRBJ2-3; D is unresolved. The CDR3 sequence is 12 residues long. Looked up from germline, CDR1 is SGHNT and CDR2 is YYREEE (reference sequence). Trimming removed 4 bases at V and 3 bases at J, with 6 bases between. The CDR3: CASSPVTDTQYF. Written as DNA, the CDR3 is TGTGCCAGCAGCCCAGTAACAGATACGCAGTATTTT.

Concerning this clone: The identical CDR3 is also encoded by other nucleotide sequences in the sample. The gene calls are TRBV4-1 and TRBJ2-7, with 7 nucleotides matching TRBD2. This CDR3 spans 15 amino acids. From germline, CDR1 is MGHRA and CDR2 YSYEKL. V was clipped by 3 bases and J by 4 bases; unmatched bases: 9. CDR3 protein: CASSQGGTETYEQYF. CDR3 coding DNA: TGCGCCAGCAGCCAGGGGGGGACCGAGACTTACGAGCAGTACTTC.

The chain combines TRBV13 with TRBJ2-7; D is possibly TRBD1 (6 bases). Looked up from germline, CDR1 is PRHDT and CDR2 is FYEKMQ (reference sequence). CDR3 length: 14 amino acids. V lost 4 bases and J 5 bases, leaving 15 bases between the germline ends. The CDR3 loop reads CASSSAPRTDEQYF. Written as DNA, the CDR3 is TGTGCCAGCAGCTCCGCACCCCGGACAGACGAGCAGTACTTC.

The DNA for the CDR3 is TGTGCCAGCGGATTCCAGCCCCAGCATTTT. Translating gives CASGFQPQHF. The gene calls are TRBV27 and TRBJ1-5; D unresolved. Trimming removed 8 bases at V and 7 bases at J, with 6 bases between. The CDR3 loop spans 10 amino acids. Germline loops: CDR1 MNHEY, CDR2 SMNVEV (reference sequence).

This chain joins TRBV5-1 and TRBJ1-5, with D unclear. This CDR3 region has 14 residues. The germline gives CDR1 SGHRS, CDR2 YFSETQ. Trimming left V 0 bases short and J 0 bases short, with 4 bases between. Here the CDR3 DNA reads TGCGCCAGCAGCTTGGAGGGTAGCAATCAGCCCCAGCATTTT. As protein: CASSLEGSNQPQHF. Using reference TRBV5-1 and TRBJ1-5 for the parts outside the CDR3, the full variable domain is KAGVTQTPRYLIKTRGQQVTLSCSPISGHRSVSWYQQTPGQGLQFLFEYFSETQRNKGNFPGRFSGRQFSNSRSEMNVSTLELGDSALYLCASSLEGSNQPQHFGDGTRLSIL.

CDR3 loop: CASSALMGEQFF. For the CDR3, the DNA is TGTGCCAGCAGCGCGTTAATGGGTGAGCAGTTCTTC. This chain links TRBV9 with TRBJ2-1; no clear D gene. Germline CDR1 reads SGDLS; CDR2 reads YYNGEE. V lost 3 bases, J lost 9 bases, and 10 bases lay in between. The CDR3 has 12 residues.

This chain connects TRBV19 to TRBJ1-4; 7 bases align to TRBD1. With 6 bases clipped from V and 0 bases from J, the junction kept 7 bases outside the gene matches. In germline, CDR1 is LNHDA, CDR2 SQIVND (reference sequence). This CDR3 has 16 residues. The CDR3 DNA follows: TGTGCCAGTAGGGGGACAGCCTACACAACTAATGAAAAACTGTTTTTT. It is translated as CASRGTAYTTNEKLFF.

The rearrangement uses TRBV13 and TRBJ2-1; D perhaps matches TRBD1 (6 bases). Germline V lookup: CDR1 PRHDT, CDR2 FYEKMQ (reference sequence). The CDR3 consists of 15 residues. V lost 8 bases to trimming and J lost 2 bases, with 16 bases between them. The CDR3 sequence is CASLKTDSAYNEQFF. For the CDR3, the DNA is TGTGCCAGCCTGAAAACGGACAGCGCCTACAATGAGCAGTTCTTC.

This clone appeared a single time. V usage is TRBV13 and J usage is TRBJ2-7; D is possibly TRBD2 (6 bases). V gave up 3 bases and J gave up 2 bases, with 17 bases separating them. The germline gives CDR1 PRHDT, CDR2 FYEKMQ (reference sequence). This CDR3 spans 16 amino acids. The CDR3 protein is CASSFFGDSGAYEQYF. CDR3 nucleotide sequence: TGTGCCAGCAGCTTCTTCGGGGACTCCGGAGCCTACGAGCAGTACTTC.

The chain is built from TRBV9 and TRBJ2-1; D is unresolved. Germline assignment: CDR1 SGDLS and CDR2 YYNGEE. This CDR3 spans 12 amino acids. V lost 4 bases and J 8 bases, leaving 10 bases between the germline ends. CDR3 coding DNA: TGTGCCAGCAGCTATGGCGTTCATGAGCAGTTCTTC. This codes for CASSYGVHEQFF. Full variable domain (rest looked up from reference TRBV9 and TRBJ2-1): DSGVTQTPKHLITATGQRVTLRCSPRSGDLSVYWYQQSLDQGLQFLIQYYNGEERAKGNILERFSAQQFPDLHSELNLSSLELGDSALYFCASSYGVHEQFFGPGTRLTVL.

The chain joins TRBV2 to TRBJ2-1; D unresolved. This CDR3 has 11 amino acids. Germline V lookup: CDR1 SNHLY, CDR2 FYNNEI. The V and J ends lost 2 bases and 16 bases respectively, with 12 bases between them. CDR3 sequence: CASSELSIFFF. The CDR3 nucleotides are TGTGCCAGCAGTGAACTGAGTATTTTCTTCTTC.

This chain joins TRBV29-1 and TRBJ2-7; 7 bases are a match to TRBD1. Germline V gene data show CDR1 as SQVTM and CDR2 as ANQGSEA. The V and J ends lost 5 bases and 2 bases, in that order; junction bases with no gene match: 15. The CDR3 has 16 residues. The CDR3 nucleotides are TGCAGCGTTTTTGCAATGGACGGGACAGTCCCCTACGAGCAGTACTTC. Amino acids: CSVFAMDGTVPYEQYF.

The CDR3: CASSLRGGGYNEQFF. In DNA form, the CDR3 reads TGTGCCAGCAGCTTGAGGGGGGGCGGGTACAATGAGCAGTTCTTC. This chain uses TRBV5-4 with TRBJ2-1, with D perhaps matching TRBD2 (7 bases). CDR1 is SGHNT and CDR2 is YYREEE in the germline V gene (reference sequence). V was clipped by 1 base and J by 4 bases, with 12 bases between them. CDR3 length: 15 amino acids. Full variable domain (outside the CDR3, taken from reference TRBV5-4 and TRBJ2-1): ETGVTQSPTHLIKTRGQQVTLRCSSQSGHNTVSWYQQALGQGPQFIFQYYREEENGRGNFPPRFSGLQFPNYSSELNVNALELDDSALYLCASSLRGGGYNEQFFGPGTRLTVL.

The rearrangement links TRBV6-4 to TRBJ1-1; TRBD1 might be the D (5 bases). CDR3 size: 13 residues. Trimming took 6 bases from V and 3 from J, leaving 11 bases between them. Looked up from germline, CDR1 is MRHNA and CDR2 is SNTAGT. DNA for the CDR3: TGTGCCAGCAGCTGGGGGGGGGACACTGAAGCTTTCTTT. This gives the protein CASSWGGDTEAFF.

The chain links TRBV9 to TRBJ1-5; 7 bases are a match to TRBD1. V lost 3 bases, J lost 2 bases, and 2 bases stayed unmatched. Germline CDR1 and CDR2: SGDLS and YYNGEE. This CDR3 comprises 14 residues. The DNA of the CDR3 is TGTGCCAGCAGCGACAGGGGCGGCAATCAGCCCCAGCATTTT. This translates into CASSDRGGNQPQHF.